The 15 T cell receptor beta chains given below trace back to one sample, sequenced in a study of cytomegalovirus exposure and HLA in healthy donors (dated by TCRdb to 2016 to 2017). Libraries were built with the immunoSEQ multiplex PCR assay. The multiplex PCR relied on a mix of 60 forward primers for TCR Vbeta segments and 13 reverse primers for TCR Jbeta segments. TCRdb stores this immuneACCESS table with in-frame sequences only. Part of the clones is absent; in the studies checked, under half of the shortfall reflects unresolved V genes, and no reason is known for the rest. The sample table holds some 120,000 clones, of which about three quarters were seen once. Of the sample, about 7.8% falls within the top ten clones. The sample consisted of PBMCs. These receptors came from a woman aged 40 to 50 in good health and CMV-seropositive.

J is TRBJ2-7 and V is TRBV7-2, with D perhaps TRBD1 (5 bases). Per the germline V gene, CDR1 is SGHTA and CDR2 is FQGNSA. Trimming cost V 2 bases and J 2 bases, with 13 bases left between them. The length of the CDR3 is 15 residues. The CDR3 DNA sequence: TGTGCCAGCAGCTTAAGTAAGGACACCCCCTACGAGCAGTACTTC. The encoded protein is CASSLSKDTPYEQYF.

The chain is built from TRBV5-4 and TRBJ1-1; D possibly corresponds to TRBD1 (6 bases). Between the trimmed V and J ends, which lost 4 bases and 1 base, there was a span of 14 bases. The CDR3 extends over 15 amino acids. Germline lookup yields CDR1 SGHNT and CDR2 YYREEE (reference sequence). CDR3 DNA sequence: TGTGCCAGCAGCCACATTGACAGGTCGAACACTGAAGCTTTCTTT. Translated: CASSHIDRSNTEAFF.

The chain carries TRBV6-5 and TRBJ2-7; perhaps TRBD1 as D (6 bases). The V gene lost 5 bases and the J gene lost 0 bases, with 14 bases spanning the gap. The CDR3 is 15 amino acids. The germline gives CDR1 MNHEY, CDR2 SVGAGI. The CDR3 protein is CASSPAGTSSYEQYF. CDR3 bases: TGTGCCAGCAGTCCAGCAGGGACAAGCTCCTACGAGCAGTACTTC.

This chain links TRBV19 with TRBJ2-5; TRBD2 aligns across 9 bases. The CDR3 length is 13 residues. J was trimmed by 5 bases and V by 5 bases; bases with no gene match: 3. Germline V gives CDR1 LNHDA, CDR2 SQIVND (reference sequence). The DNA of the CDR3 is TGTGCCAGTAGTCAGAGCGGGGGGGAGACCCAGTACTTC. Its translation is CASSQSGGETQYF.

This clone was counted once. The rearrangement joins TRBV11-3 to TRBJ2-3, with 7 bases matching TRBD1. The length of the CDR3 is 14 residues. Losses at the gene ends were 4 bases for V and 3 bases for J; bases not matched to a gene: 4. Germline values: CDR1 SGHNT, CDR2 YENEEA. CDR3 coding DNA: TGTGCCAGCAGCTCAGACAGGGCTACAGATACGCAGTATTTT. Its translation is CASSSDRATDTQYF.

The chain links TRBV7-2 to TRBJ1-5, with 8 nucleotides matching TRBD1. The germline V gene has CDR1 SGHTA and CDR2 FQGNSA. The CDR3 contains 16 residues. Germline trimming cut 5 bases from V and 2 bases from J; bases unmatched to any gene: 8. As DNA, the CDR3 is TGTGCCAGCAGCAAATGGACAGGGAACGGCAATCAGCCCCAGCATTTT. Translated: CASSKWTGNGNQPQHF.

This clone was seen once. The V gene is TRBV5-1, the J gene TRBJ1-2, with TRBD1 matching 7 bases. Germline loops: CDR1 SGHRS, CDR2 YFSETQ. The CDR3 has 14 amino acids. With V trimmed by 6 bases and J by 0 bases, 5 bases remained unmatched. DNA of the CDR3: TGCGCCAGCACCGCACAGGGGACTAACTATGGCTACACCTTC. Protein product: CASTAQGTNYGYTF.

CDR3 nucleotide sequence: TGTGCCACCAGCAAGCTGGGCGGGGTCTCCTACGAGCAGTACTTC. Translated, it gives CATSKLGGVSYEQYF. The chain recombines TRBV15 with TRBJ2-7, with D possibly matching TRBD2 (6 bases). The CDR3 sequence is 15 residues long. Germline loops: CDR1 LNHNV, CDR2 YYDKDF (reference sequence). V lost 4 bases to trimming and J lost 0 bases, with 13 bases between them.

The DNA for the CDR3 is TGCAGCGTTGAAGATTACCCGGACACTGAAGCTTTCTTT. Its protein product is CSVEDYPDTEAFF. V usage is TRBV29-1 and J usage is TRBJ1-1; unclear D gene. The V and J ends lost 0 bases and 3 bases respectively, with 8 bases between them. Germline CDR1 SQVTM, CDR2 ANQGSEA. The CDR3 totals 13 residues.

The chain is built from TRBV7-9 and TRBJ1-2; the match to TRBD1 covers 7 bases. CDR1 SEHNR and CDR2 FQNEAQ come from the germline V gene (reference sequence). V was clipped by 5 bases and J by 4 bases; unmatched bases: 4. CDR3 length: 13 residues. CDR3 sequence reads: CASSLGTVYGYTF. The CDR3 DNA sequence: TGTGCCAGCAGCCTCGGGACAGTCTATGGCTACACCTTC.

This clone was detected only once. This rearrangement joins TRBV7-6 to TRBJ1-6; TRBD1 matches 7 bases. This CDR3 spans 14 amino acids. CDR1 is SGHVS and CDR2 is FNYEAQ in the germline V gene. Trimming took 5 bases from V and 7 from J; bases not matched to a gene: 5. Here the CDR3 reads CASSLWDRNSPLHF. CDR3 in DNA: TGTGCCAGCAGCCTTTGGGACAGAAATTCACCCCTCCACTTT.

This rearrangement joins TRBV11-2 to TRBJ2-5; the D gene is possibly TRBD1 (6 bases). Germline CDR1 reads SGHAT; CDR2 reads FQNNGV. Trimming removed 2 bases from V and 4 bases from J, with 8 bases in between. The CDR3 is 13 residues long. CDR3 DNA: TGTGCCAGCAGCTTAACAGGGCGAGAGACCCAGTACTTC. This codes for CASSLTGRETQYF.

The rearrangement links TRBV27 to TRBJ1-2, with no clear D. Germline CDR1 MNHEY, CDR2 SMNVEV (reference sequence). Trimming shortened V by 8 bases and J by 3 bases, and 13 bases separated the two germline ends. This CDR3 is 13 amino acids long. CDR3 DNA sequence: TGTGCCAGCTCCCTCGGTCCATACTATGGCTACACCTTC. Encoded protein: CASSLGPYYGYTF.

V gene TRBV7-9 combines with J gene TRBJ1-1; TRBD1 aligns across 8 bases. This CDR3 region has 13 residues. V dropped 5 bases and J dropped 8; count of bases not matched to a gene: 7. Germline V gives CDR1 SEHNR, CDR2 FQNEAQ (reference sequence). The chain's CDR3 is CASSGEWTGEAFF. In nucleotides, the CDR3 is TGTGCCAGCAGCGGGGAATGGACAGGGGAAGCTTTCTTT.

The chain employs TRBV18 and TRBJ1-4; possible D gene TRBD1, 5 bases. CDR1 KGHSH and CDR2 LQKENI come from the germline V gene. The V gene lost 3 bases and the J gene lost 8 bases, with 7 bases spanning the gap. This CDR3 comprises 12 residues. The CDR3 loop is CASSPKGEKLFF. Here the CDR3 DNA reads TGTGCCAGCTCACCGAAGGGGGAAAAACTGTTTTTT.